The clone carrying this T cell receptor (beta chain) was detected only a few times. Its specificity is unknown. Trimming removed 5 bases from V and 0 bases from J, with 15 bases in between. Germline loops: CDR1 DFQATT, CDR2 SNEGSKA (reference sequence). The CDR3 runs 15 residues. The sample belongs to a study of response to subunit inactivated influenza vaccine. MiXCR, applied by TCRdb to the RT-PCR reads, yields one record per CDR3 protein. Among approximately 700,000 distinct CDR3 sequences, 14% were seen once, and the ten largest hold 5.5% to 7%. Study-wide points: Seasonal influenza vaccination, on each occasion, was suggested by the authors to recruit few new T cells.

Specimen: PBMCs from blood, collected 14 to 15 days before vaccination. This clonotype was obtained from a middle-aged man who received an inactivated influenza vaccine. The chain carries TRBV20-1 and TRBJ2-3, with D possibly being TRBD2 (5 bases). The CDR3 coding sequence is TGCAGTGCTCCTGAGGTAGCGACAAGCACAGATACGCAGTATTTT. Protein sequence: CSAPEVATSTDTQYF.